What follows describes a single TCR beta chain. This clone was found a few times. This receptor's antigen is unknown. No quality values exist for individual bases; no much larger clone is one base distant. TCRbeta CDR3 regions were amplified from genomic DNA by means of the immunoSEQ Assay, a bias-controlled multiplex PCR. The authors' analysis ran thus. Nucleated cell counts per sample were estimated from amplification of reference gene primers within the assay. Sequence reads were collapsed and filtered to measure the absolute abundance of every unique TCRbeta CDR3 rearrangement. Productive Simpson clonality was computed per sample as the square root of Simpson's diversity index over productive rearrangements. This is the immuneACCESS table as TCRdb keeps it, with only in-frame sequences that have V and J called. A part of the clones is gone; compared with another copy, unresolved V genes explain less than half, and the rest is unexplained. V, J and clone size derive from that table, while D and trimming were established from the DNA sequence. For this sample the table gives about 150,000 clones, of which 84% were detected only once. Of the sample, around 7.2% falls within the top ten clones.

Compared with germline, V lacks 4 bases and J lacks 7 bases; bases without a gene match: 9. The CDR3 contains 15 residues, cysteine and phenylalanine counted. Only the CDR3 part of the read is kept: 45 bases, read in frame from the first base. According to the germline V gene, CDR1 reads SGHRS and CDR2 reads YFSETQ. This sample was included in a study of blood T cell repertoires in COVID-19 (dated by TCRdb to the early 2020s). In terms of the full investigation: Samples covering the acute and convalescent phases of COVID-19 were provided by collaborators in the United States, Italy and Spain. The repertoires were released in a freely available public database intended as a resource for research on the immune response to SARS-CoV-2. Deeply sampled blood TCRbeta repertoires from subjects exposed to, actively infected with, or recovered from COVID-19 were included in the dataset. The samples were drawn from two sources: the first 160 participants of the ongoing ImmuneRACE study, and over 950 subjects contributed by 6 global collaborators. Where HLA class I and class II types were available, the types were taken from metadata supplied by the sample provider, not from assay-based typing. The prospective study material was composed of cDNA or gDNA derived from T cells, B-cell-depleted T cells, or PBMCs. Nearly every sample came with metadata listing a de-identified subject ID, COVID-19 status, age in years and sex.

Each collaborating institution followed its own protocols to collect whole blood in K2EDTA tubes. Collaborator samples were shipped for TCRbeta analysis as frozen whole blood, isolated PBMCs, or DNA extracted from either sample type. Study-level results and caveats: How much clinical and demographic metadata was included differed by source and by participant, and the metadata was provided uncurated.

The V and J genes are TRBV5-1 and TRBJ2-1; TRBD1 fits 9 bases in the junction. Input material: peripheral blood. The TCR comes from a woman aged 45-65 years in a cohort sampled during active or convalescent COVID-19. The nucleotides read TGCGCCAGCAGCCAACAGGGGGCGCGAATTAATGAGCAGTTCTTC. Its protein reads: CASSQQGARINEQFF.